This T cell receptor (beta chain) originates from a study of T cell repertoires in cytomegalovirus infection (dated by TCRdb to about 2019). Describing the broader study: Alongside well-studied HLA-B-restricted epitopes, the peptide stimulations were aimed at recently identified HLA-C-restricted CMV epitopes, whose presentation resists viral immunomodulation. Donor HLA type was relevant to the analysis, as public TCR beta signatures indicated carriage of CMV infection together with the matching HLA type.

The meaning of the sample's treatment or condition label: in vitro stimulation with specific CMV peptide epitopes to enrich CMV-specific T cells. The listed sequencing device is Illumina HiSeq 1500. TCRdb reworked the public reads: Q25 trimming with fastp, MiXCR clone assembly, productive beta chains retained. When rows share a CDR3 protein, they turn into one entry using the most common DNA and genes. The sample contains about 110,000 distinct CDR3 sequences, around 30% of them found a single time. The top ten clones comprise less than 45% of the sample. Paper-wide results and their limitations: In the ex vivo response, HLA-C-restricted CMV-specific TCR beta clonotypes were dominant, and in two of eight donors the single most frequent clonotype came from this HLA-C-restricted group. Cumulative frequency of public TCR beta family members discriminated carriers of CMV infection plus the relevant HLA type in this cohort and an independent approximately 360-donor cohort.

After removal of 5 bases from V and 1 base from J, the junction retains 7 bases not matched to a gene. The CDR3 covers 15 residues, taking in both the cysteine and the phenylalanine. Here the CDR3 DNA is all that survives: 45 bases in frame from base 1. Taken from the germline V gene (reference sequence), the CDR1 and CDR2 loops are DFQATT and SNEGSKA. This clonotype turned up a few times. Its antigen target is currently unknown. Base qualities are not at hand, and no much larger clone is one base apart. The rearranged chain carries TRBV20-1 and TRBJ2-1, with 8 bases matching TRBD2. Material: CD8+ T cells from cultured PBMCs, obtained from culture after CMV antigen stimulation. This receptor was taken from a human donor in good health (CMV status not recorded). Some clones in this sample may be carry-over from other donors' samples. The base sequence is TGCAGTGCTCCGACTAGCGCCAATTCCTACAATGAGCAGTTCTTC. Its coded protein is CSAPTSANSYNEQFF.